This T cell receptor beta chain was recorded in a study of cytomegalovirus exposure and HLA in healthy donors. Regarding the study as a whole: 150 or so TCR beta chains were listed as cytomegalovirus-associated. Across donors, most TCRs were seen rarely, yet some public ones were widespread.

The CDR3 runs 15 residues. Trimming left V 6 bases short and J 6 bases short, with 19 bases between. Germline CDR1 SGHVS, CDR2 FQNEAQ. This clone occurred once. Its target is unknown. PCR was performed using 60 Vbeta and 13 Jbeta primers. Using immunoSEQ multiplex PCR, the repertoire was profiled, and TCRdb retains in-frame clones only, with some absent. The sample lists about 140,000 clones, around four fifths seen once, with less than 1.5% in the top ten. The sample taken for sequencing was PBMCs. The receptor's source is a young man in good health and CMV-seropositive. V gene TRBV7-8 combines with J gene TRBJ2-3; possibly TRBD1 for D (6 bases). CDR3 protein: CASSQRQARGDTQYF. The DNA of the CDR3 is TGTGCCAGCAGTCAGAGACAGGCTCGAGGGGATACGCAGTATTTT.